The rows below give T cell receptor beta chains drawn from one sample of a study of cytomegalovirus exposure and HLA in healthy donors. Repertoires were generated with immunoSEQ multiplex PCR, while TCRdb's copy carries only in-frame clones and drops some. Of 130,000 or so clones detected, around 75% appear once; the ten largest clones hold 2.1%. Sequences were obtained from PBMCs. These receptors all stem from a man aged 25-45 years in good health and CMV-seronegative. The CDR3 runs from the conserved cysteine through the conserved F or W. Each record gives: J gene, V gene, CDR3 protein.

TRBJ1-2 TRBV30 CAWWGLGQHNYGYTF
TRBJ2-4 TRBV19 CASSISGARGIRNIQYF
TRBJ1-1 TRBV30 CAWSELGAGNTEAFF
TRBJ2-3 TRBV7-2 CASSPTEAVTDTQYF
TRBJ1-1 TRBV21-1 CASSNIEELNTKAFF
TRBJ1-1 TRBV5-4 CASSLAQGGGNTEAFF
TRBJ2-5 TRBV5-1 CASSLRTGQETQYF
TRBJ2-7 TRBV6-6 CASSLDSRQGGVQYF
TRBJ1-1 TRBV2 CASQGQLNTEAFF
TRBJ2-1 TRBV5-1 CASSPRDRHYNEQFF
TRBJ2-6 TRBV6-5 CASSTGDSGANVLTF
TRBJ2-1 TRBV6-1 CASRENGGGYNEQFF
TRBJ2-3 TRBV5-6 CASGSAGGSHDTQYF
TRBJ1-3 TRBV10-3 CAISESRGLGTGRNTIYF
TRBJ2-5 TRBV19 CASSIAGTGTTRQETQYF
TRBJ2-7 TRBV2 CASSDSGAIYEQYF
TRBJ2-1 TRBV6-4 CASSDSFNSGGGTYNEQFF
TRBJ2-5 TRBV10-2 CASSDTPFQETQYF
TRBJ2-3 TRBV7-2 CASSLRGGRDGYF
TRBJ2-5 TRBV9 CASSVAGSNNGAGAQETQYF
TRBJ2-3 TRBV2 CASRTGTGGARPVGDTQYF
TRBJ2-3 TRBV2 CASSELAGGHVDTQYF
TRBJ1-1 TRBV5-6 CASSPLGQPLEAFF
TRBJ1-2 TRBV5-6 CASSPSGTGANYGYTF
TRBJ1-1 TRBV18 CASSPPNGGKGTEAFF
TRBJ2-3 TRBV19 CASRPWGSGASTSTDTQYF
TRBJ2-7 TRBV7-2 CASSLDGTGRNEQYF
TRBJ2-3 TRBV7-2 CASSLAPRGTDTQYF
TRBJ2-1 TRBV4-3 CASSQDRGSNNEQFF
TRBJ2-5 TRBV19 CASAGGYQETQYF
TRBJ1-3 TRBV18 CASSPGSSGNTIYF
TRBJ1-2 TRBV7-5 CVRSFTGTDNYGYTF
TRBJ2-3 TRBV28 CASSFGGVTSTDTQYF
TRBJ1-4 TRBV7-9 CASSLRAQGGGEKLFF
TRBJ2-3 TRBV5-4 CASSLASGTDTQYF
TRBJ2-2 TRBV6-5 CASSYEGDSNTGELFF
TRBJ2-7 TRBV28 CASRPGGAYEQYF